One and the same sample provided the 24 T cell receptor beta chains below, sequenced in a study of cytomegalovirus exposure and HLA in healthy donors. The PCR had 60 Vbeta and 13 Jbeta primers. Produced via immunoSEQ multiplex PCR; TCRdb's table is partial and in-frame only. The data show around 150,000 clones, less than 85% seen once. Sequencing was carried out using PBMCs. Receptor source: a man between 35 and 55 years old in good health and CMV-seronegative.

The genes are TRBV28 and TRBJ1-1; a possible D gene is TRBD1 (5 bases). Germline assignment: CDR1 MDHEN and CDR2 SYDVKM. The CDR3 is made up of 14 amino acids. V was cut by 2 bases and J by 11 bases, with 18 bases left in between. In DNA form, the CDR3 reads TGTGCCAGCAGTTTAAAGGTAGATCGGGGGAAGGCTTTCTTT. This sequence encodes CASSLKVDRGKAFF.

V is TRBV18 and J is TRBJ2-2; TRBD1 agrees at 8 bases. This CDR3 spans 16 amino acids. J gave up 5 bases and V 3 bases, and 8 bases lay outside the gene matches. From germline, CDR1 is KGHSH and CDR2 LQKENI. DNA for the CDR3: TGTGCCAGCTCACCCCGACCGGGACAGGATACCGGGGAGCTGTTTTTT. It yields the protein CASSPRPGQDTGELFF.

This clone occurred a few times. The chain joins TRBV6-5 to TRBJ2-5; D gene uncertain. The better agreement between TRBJ2-7 and the DNA end casts doubt on the J call. The germline V gene encodes CDR1 MNHEY and CDR2 SVGAGI. The CDR3 has 13 amino acids. As DNA, the CDR3 is TGTGCCAGCAGTCCCCTCTGGGACTACGAGCAGTACTTC. It translates to CASSPLWDYEQYF.

V is TRBV7-2 and J is TRBJ1-4, with D perhaps matching TRBD1 (5 bases). CDR1 and CDR2 (germline): SGHTA, FQGNSA. The V end was cut by 1 base, the J end by 4 bases, with 10 bases between. This CDR3 is built from 15 residues. CDR3: CASSLVSGHNEKLFF. DNA for the CDR3: TGTGCCAGCAGCTTAGTCTCAGGGCATAATGAAAAACTGTTTTTT.

This clone was recorded a few times. V usage is TRBV7-9 and J usage is TRBJ2-3; TRBD2 is a possible D gene (7 bases). Germline V gene data show CDR1 as SEHNR and CDR2 as FQNEAQ (reference sequence). The CDR3 totals 15 residues. V was pared by 3 bases and J by 2 bases, with 12 bases between. CDR3 protein: CASSFEGGATDTQYF. In nucleotides, the CDR3 is TGTGCCAGCAGCTTTGAGGGGGGGGCCACAGATACGCAGTATTTT.

This clone has just a few counts. This chain connects TRBV15 to TRBJ1-6; no clear D gene. This CDR3 region has 15 residues. Germline V gene lookup returns CDR1 LNHNV and CDR2 YYDKDF (reference sequence). V was cut by 0 bases and J by 11 bases, with 14 bases left in between. The CDR3 nucleotides read TGTGCCACCAGCAGAGATCTGGAGGCCGCAGCACCCCTCCACTTT. It translates to CATSRDLEAAAPLHF.

The chain uses TRBV28 and TRBJ1-3; TRBD1 matches at 8 bases. The germline CDR1 and CDR2 sequences are MDHEN and SYDVKM. V lost 6 bases and J lost 2; bases outside the gene matches: 3. This CDR3 has 14 amino acids. CDR3 amino acids: CASSSQGAGNTIYF. The CDR3 region has the DNA TGTGCCAGCAGCTCACAGGGGGCTGGAAACACCATATATTTT.

This clone was seen a single time. The V and J genes are TRBV5-1 and TRBJ2-3; a possible D gene is TRBD1 (5 bases). Trimming pared 0 bases from V and 0 bases from J, leaving 14 bases between. Germline V gives CDR1 SGHRS, CDR2 YFSETQ. The CDR3 covers 17 residues. The CDR3 region is CASSLARTFTSTDTQYF. CDR3 in DNA: TGCGCCAGCAGCTTGGCTAGGACATTCACTAGCACAGATACGCAGTATTTT.

This chain uses TRBV18 with TRBJ1-4, with no clear D. The CDR3 is 14 residues long. V was clipped by 5 bases and J by 8 bases, with 15 bases between them. The germline V gene has CDR1 KGHSH and CDR2 LQKENI. The CDR3 bases are TGTGCCAGCTCATCGGACCTATCGGGAGAAAAACTGTTTTTT. Protein sequence: CASSSDLSGEKLFF.

The rearrangement links TRBV5-4 to TRBJ1-2; possibly TRBD1 for D (6 bases). CDR1 and CDR2 (germline): SGHNT, YYREEE (reference sequence). This CDR3 has 14 residues. V dropped 4 bases and J dropped 8 bases, with 18 bases sitting between them. This CDR3 is CASSANRDFSGYTF. DNA of the CDR3: TGTGCCAGCAGCGCAAACAGGGATTTTAGCGGCTACACCTTC.

V gene TRBV28 combines with J gene TRBJ2-2, with TRBD1 identical over 7 bases. Germline V gene data show CDR1 as MDHEN and CDR2 as SYDVKM. The CDR3 consists of 16 residues. V lost 5 bases, J lost 0 bases, and 6 bases stayed unmatched. This CDR3 is CASSVWGQTNTGELFF. The DNA of the CDR3 is TGTGCCAGCAGTGTTTGGGGACAGACGAACACCGGGGAGCTGTTTTTT.

In its sample, this clone was seen a few times. The chain is built from TRBV5-1 and TRBJ2-5; D unresolved. The V gene lost 4 bases and the J gene lost 3 bases, with 16 bases spanning the gap. The germline CDR1 and CDR2 sequences are SGHRS and YFSETQ. The CDR3 has 15 residues. The CDR3 loop reads CASSPDGEPEETQYF. The CDR3 DNA is TGCGCCAGCAGCCCCGACGGAGAGCCTGAAGAGACCCAGTACTTC. The full variable domain, its missing parts supplied by reference TRBV5-1 and TRBJ2-5, is KAGVTQTPRYLIKTRGQQVTLSCSPISGHRSVSWYQQTPGQGLQFLFEYFSETQRNKGNFPGRFSGRQFSNSRSEMNVSTLELGDSALYLCASSPDGEPEETQYFGPGTRLLVL.

The rearrangement links TRBV10-3 to TRBJ2-1, with 13 bases aligning to TRBD2. J gave up 7 bases and V 2 bases, and 5 bases lay outside the gene matches. The V gene's germline CDR1 is ENHRY and CDR2 SYGVKD. The CDR3 covers 16 residues. CDR3 loop: CAISEPGLAGRNEQFF. CDR3 coding DNA: TGTGCCATCAGTGAGCCGGGACTAGCGGGGAGGAATGAGCAGTTCTTC.

Here the CDR3 DNA reads TGTGCCAGCAACGGGGGCCGGGACAGCAGCTCCTACGAGCAGTACTTC. Translation: CASNGGRDSSSYEQYF. The gene calls are TRBV7-2 and TRBJ2-7, with D possibly matching TRBD1 (7 bases). The germline gives CDR1 SGHTA, CDR2 FQGNSA. V was pared by 7 bases and J by 0 bases, with 19 bases between. CDR3 length: 16 residues.

The rearrangement uses TRBV19 and TRBJ2-2, with 15 bases fitting TRBD2. The CDR3 runs to 18 residues. In germline, CDR1 is LNHDA, CDR2 SQIVND (reference sequence). J gave up 5 bases and V 8 bases, and 12 bases lay outside the gene matches. This CDR3 reads CASSGLAGGGRRTGELFF. DNA of the CDR3: TGTGCCAGTTCCGGACTAGCGGGGGGGGGCCGACGGACCGGGGAGCTGTTTTTT.

The V gene is TRBV12-5, the J gene TRBJ2-7; TRBD1 matches 9 bases. Germline V gene lookup returns CDR1 LGHNT and CDR2 FRNRAP. V trimming: 2 bases; J trimming: 9 bases; junction bases outside the gene matches: 11. The CDR3 is 15 residues long. The CDR3 is CASGLLTGGYERQYF. The CDR3 DNA reads TGTGCTAGTGGTTTGCTGACAGGGGGATACGAGAGGCAGTACTTC.

CDR3 DNA: TGTGCCAGCAACCCGACAGGGGTAAAAAACATTCAGTACTTC. It translates to CASNPTGVKNIQYF. The chain carries TRBV6-6 and TRBJ2-4, with 8 bases that match TRBD1. Germline V gene sequence: CDR1 MNHNY, CDR2 SVGAGI (reference sequence). V shed 7 bases, J shed 4 bases, and the junction held 6 bases outside the gene matches. The length of the CDR3 is 14 residues.

J is TRBJ2-5 and V is TRBV27, with TRBD2 as a possible D gene (7 bases). CDR1 MNHEY and CDR2 SMNVEV come from the germline V gene (reference sequence). The CDR3 covers 14 residues. The germline V and J ends were trimmed by 3 bases and 6 bases, with 14 bases remaining between them. The CDR3: CASSLRGGAKTQYF. CDR3 bases: TGTGCCAGCAGTTTGCGAGGGGGGGCCAAGACCCAGTACTTC.

The rearrangement links TRBV5-1 to TRBJ1-6; D is ambiguous. This CDR3 comprises 16 residues. V was pared by 0 bases and J by 10 bases, with 17 bases between. Germline-derived CDR1 and CDR2 are SGHRS and YFSETQ. CDR3: CASSLDLGVSSSPLHF. CDR3 bases: TGCGCCAGCAGCTTGGACCTCGGGGTATCAAGCTCACCCCTCCACTTT.

This clone was seen only a few times. Here the CDR3 reads CASQPLAGGPWDTQYF. As DNA, the CDR3 is TGTGCCAGCCAACCCCTAGCGGGGGGCCCTTGGGATACGCAGTATTTT. The chain is built from TRBV5-8 and TRBJ2-3, with 11 bases fitting TRBD2. V gave up 7 bases and J gave up 6 bases; unmatched junction bases: 13. Germline-derived CDR1 and CDR2 are SGHTS and YDEGEE. This CDR3 is 16 amino acids long.

This clone has only a few counts. This chain connects TRBV7-3 to TRBJ2-5, with a tentative D call TRBD2 (5 bases). Germline CDR1 reads SGHTA; CDR2 reads FQGTGA. V lost 2 bases and J lost 3, with 7 bases in between. This CDR3 is built from 13 residues. DNA for the CDR3: TGTGCCAGCAGCTTAGCGAGGGAAGAGACCCAGTACTTC. It translates to CASSLAREETQYF.

The CDR3 is CASRSRQGNYGYTF. The CDR3, as DNA: TGTGCCAGCAGATCTCGACAGGGTAACTATGGCTACACCTTC. The gene calls are TRBV5-5 and TRBJ1-2, with TRBD1 identical over 7 bases. V shed 5 bases, J shed 1 base, and the junction held 5 bases outside the gene matches. Germline V gene lookup returns CDR1 SGHKS and CDR2 YYEKEE (reference sequence). The CDR3 has 14 residues.

The chain uses TRBV13 and TRBJ2-3, with 7 bases matching TRBD2. This CDR3 comprises 16 residues. V lost 5 bases to trimming and J lost 2 bases; unmatched junction nucleotides: 10. Germline V gene sequence: CDR1 PRHDT, CDR2 FYEKMQ (reference sequence). The CDR3 reads CASSTRLAGPTDTQYF. Written as DNA, the CDR3 is TGTGCCAGCAGCACCCGACTAGCAGGCCCCACAGATACGCAGTATTTT.

The V and J genes are TRBV6-1 and TRBJ2-3; D is perhaps TRBD2 (6 bases). The CDR3 spans 15 residues. Germline assignment: CDR1 MNHNS and CDR2 SASEGT. Trimming pared 2 bases from V and 5 bases from J, leaving 14 bases between. The CDR3, as DNA: TGTGCCAGCAGTGAAACTAGCACACGAGGAGATACGCAGTATTTT. It is translated as CASSETSTRGDTQYF.